The rows below give T cell receptor beta chains drawn from one sample of a study of blood T cell repertoires in COVID-19. Profiled with immunoSEQ multiplex PCR; TCRdb holds only in-frame clones, not every one. This sample carries around 170,000 clones, roughly 80% of them seen once, and the ten largest clones take around 6.3%. The sample consisted of peripheral blood. These receptors were taken from a woman aged 40 to 55 with acute or convalescent COVID-19. Each CDR3 is given with its conserved first and last residue. D genes are given only for firm matches. Rows may omit the clone size; those that give it use once, few, many or a size class.

j_call: TRBJ1-4; d_call: -; v_call: TRBV30; clone_size: -; cdr3_aa: CAWSPLTGSSGLMFF; cdr3_nt: TGTGCCTGGAGCCCCCTTACAGGGTCATCGGGGTTAATGTTTTTT
j_call: TRBJ2-7; d_call: TRBD2; v_call: TRBV11-2; clone_size: -; cdr3_aa: CASSLVERGASYEQYF; cdr3_nt: TGTGCCAGCAGCTTAGTGGAGCGGGGGGCCTCCTACGAGCAGTACTTC
j_call: TRBJ2-5; d_call: -; v_call: TRBV7-2; clone_size: -; cdr3_aa: CASSLQGHHGETQYF; cdr3_nt: TGTGCCAGCAGCCTCCAGGGCCATCACGGGGAGACCCAGTACTTC
j_call: TRBJ2-2; d_call: -; v_call: TRBV28; clone_size: -; cdr3_aa: CASSSQAGMKTGELFF; cdr3_nt: TGTGCCAGCAGTTCGCAGGCGGGGATGAAGACCGGGGAGCTGTTTTTT
j_call: TRBJ2-7; d_call: TRBD2; v_call: TRBV10-2; clone_size: -; cdr3_aa: CASSEFGLAGVISGSYEQYF; cdr3_nt: TGCGCCAGCAGTGAGTTCGGACTAGCGGGAGTAATATCGGGATCCTACGAGCAGTACTTC
j_call: TRBJ1-2; d_call: -; v_call: TRBV6-5; clone_size: -; cdr3_aa: CAIADSRNYGYTF; cdr3_nt: TGTGCCATCGCGGACAGCCGAAACTATGGCTACACCTTC
j_call: TRBJ1-2; d_call: -; v_call: TRBV15; clone_size: -; cdr3_aa: CATEGGHSYPANGYTF; cdr3_nt: TGTGCCACCGAAGGGGGACATTCTTATCCCGCGAATGGCTACACCTTC
j_call: TRBJ2-7; d_call: -; v_call: TRBV9; clone_size: -; cdr3_aa: CASSPGPLSYEQYF; cdr3_nt: TGTGCCAGCAGCCCAGGTCCGTTAAGCTACGAGCAGTACTTC
j_call: TRBJ2-2; d_call: TRBD1; v_call: TRBV30; clone_size: -; cdr3_aa: CAWSFQGASRPGELFF; cdr3_nt: TGTGCCTGGAGTTTCCAGGGGGCAAGTCGTCCCGGGGAGCTGTTTTTT
j_call: TRBJ1-2; d_call: -; v_call: TRBV21-1; clone_size: -; cdr3_aa: CASSKKKGQVVGDGTYGYTF; cdr3_nt: -
j_call: TRBJ2-5; d_call: -; v_call: TRBV21-1; clone_size: -; cdr3_aa: CASSKECGGQETQYF; cdr3_nt: TGTGCCAGCAGCAAAGAGTGCGGGGGGCAAGAGACCCAGTACTTC
j_call: TRBJ1-2; d_call: -; v_call: TRBV7-3; clone_size: -; cdr3_aa: CASSLSGGNYGYTF; cdr3_nt: TGTGCCAGCAGCTTAAGCGGGGGGAACTATGGCTACACCTTC
j_call: TRBJ2-5; d_call: TRBD2; v_call: TRBV18; clone_size: -; cdr3_aa: CASSLGLAGPEETQYF; cdr3_nt: TGTGCCAGCTCACTGGGACTAGCGGGCCCCGAGGAGACCCAGTACTTC
j_call: TRBJ2-3; d_call: TRBD2; v_call: TRBV6-4; clone_size: -; cdr3_aa: CASSDSRGGTDTQYF; cdr3_nt: TGTGCCAGCAGTGACTCGCGGGGGGGCACAGATACGCAGTATTTT
j_call: TRBJ2-1; d_call: -; v_call: TRBV24-1; clone_size: once; cdr3_aa: CATSDSLAEQFF; cdr3_nt: TGTGCCACCAGTGACAGTCTAGCGGAGCAGTTCTTC
j_call: TRBJ1-1; d_call: TRBD1; v_call: TRBV6-5; clone_size: -; cdr3_aa: CASSAKGQPNTEAFF; cdr3_nt: TGTGCCAGCAGCGCAAAGGGACAGCCGAACACTGAAGCTTTCTTT
j_call: TRBJ1-2; d_call: TRBD1; v_call: TRBV28; clone_size: -; cdr3_aa: CASSTLGQGGYTF; cdr3_nt: TGTGCCAGCAGTACCTTGGGACAGGGGGGCTACACCTTC
j_call: TRBJ2-3; d_call: TRBD2; v_call: TRBV29-1; clone_size: -; cdr3_aa: CSVEGSGRLIGTDTQYF; cdr3_nt: TGCAGCGTTGAAGGCAGCGGGAGGCTTATCGGCACAGATACGCAGTATTTT
j_call: TRBJ1-4; d_call: TRBD1; v_call: TRBV4-1; clone_size: -; cdr3_aa: CASSQPYRGAKNEKLFF; cdr3_nt: TGCGCCAGCAGCCAACCATACAGGGGTGCAAAAAATGAAAAACTGTTTTTT
j_call: TRBJ2-7; d_call: -; v_call: TRBV3-1/TRBV3-2; clone_size: -; cdr3_aa: CASSQNPGSYEQYF; cdr3_nt: TGTGCCAGCAGCCAAAACCCCGGGAGCTACGAGCAGTACTTC
j_call: TRBJ1-6; d_call: TRBD1; v_call: TRBV5-6; clone_size: -; cdr3_aa: CATSTMGNRGYSPLHF; cdr3_nt: TGTGCCACGTCCACAATGGGGAACAGGGGGTATTCACCCCTCCACTTT
j_call: TRBJ1-3; d_call: -; v_call: TRBV19; clone_size: -; cdr3_aa: CASSIQGTGNTIYF; cdr3_nt: TGTGCCAGTAGTATCCAGGGAACTGGAAACACCATATATTTT
j_call: TRBJ1-2; d_call: TRBD1; v_call: TRBV18; clone_size: -; cdr3_aa: CASSPSGTGSRGYTF; cdr3_nt: TGTGCCAGCTCACCGTCGGGGACAGGCTCTCGAGGCTACACCTTC
j_call: TRBJ1-2; d_call: TRBD1; v_call: TRBV5-1; clone_size: -; cdr3_aa: CASSETGLLSYGYTF; cdr3_nt: TGCGCCAGCAGCGAGACAGGGCTCTTGAGCTATGGCTACACCTTC
j_call: TRBJ2-5; d_call: TRBD1; v_call: TRBV5-6; clone_size: few; cdr3_aa: CASSLILGTGGAKETQYF; cdr3_nt: TGTGCCAGCAGCTTGATTCTGGGTACAGGGGGCGCGAAGGAGACCCAGTACTTC
j_call: TRBJ2-5; d_call: -; v_call: TRBV6-5; clone_size: -; cdr3_aa: CASIQQGPRRETQYF; cdr3_nt: TGTGCCAGCATCCAACAGGGCCCCCGCCGGGAGACCCAGTACTTC
j_call: TRBJ1-2; d_call: TRBD1; v_call: TRBV27; clone_size: -; cdr3_aa: CASSRAGTEIFRGYTF; cdr3_nt: TGTGCCAGCAGCCGGGCCGGGACAGAAATATTTCGTGGCTACACCTTC
j_call: TRBJ1-6; d_call: -; v_call: TRBV15; clone_size: -; cdr3_aa: CATSAAIDNRALHF; cdr3_nt: TGTGCCACCAGCGCTGCTATTGACAACAGGGCCCTCCACTTT
j_call: TRBJ1-6; d_call: -; v_call: TRBV5-1; clone_size: -; cdr3_aa: CASSLAGVSPLHF; cdr3_nt: TGCGCCAGCAGCTTGGCCGGGGTCTCACCCCTCCACTTT
j_call: TRBJ2-1; d_call: -; v_call: TRBV7-2; clone_size: once; cdr3_aa: CASSLSGGNNEQFF; cdr3_nt: TGTGCCAGCAGCTTAAGCGGCGGAAACAATGAGCAGTTCTTC
j_call: TRBJ2-7; d_call: -; v_call: TRBV28; clone_size: -; cdr3_aa: CASSPGGEIEQYF; cdr3_nt: TGTGCCAGCAGTCCAGGTGGGGAGATCGAGCAGTACTTC
j_call: TRBJ2-1; d_call: TRBD2; v_call: TRBV2; clone_size: -; cdr3_aa: CASSEPPTKRAASGRNEQFF; cdr3_nt: TGTGCCAGCAGTGAACCCCCAACCAAGCGCGCGGCTAGCGGGAGAAATGAGCAGTTCTTC
j_call: TRBJ1-6; d_call: -; v_call: TRBV27; clone_size: -; cdr3_aa: CASSPLNSPLHF; cdr3_nt: TGTGCCAGCAGTCCCTTAAATTCACCCCTCCACTTT
j_call: TRBJ1-4; d_call: -; v_call: TRBV4-1; clone_size: -; cdr3_aa: CASSSKVVGHRTTSNEKLFF; cdr3_nt: TGCGCCAGCAGCTCTAAAGTGGTCGGACACCGAACAACTTCTAATGAAAAACTGTTTTTT
j_call: TRBJ2-3; d_call: -; v_call: TRBV10-3; clone_size: -; cdr3_aa: CAISESGEGADTQYF; cdr3_nt: TGTGCCATCAGTGAGTCTGGGGAGGGGGCAGATACGCAGTATTTT
j_call: TRBJ1-4; d_call: -; v_call: TRBV2; clone_size: once; cdr3_aa: CASSAADGAGRKLFF; cdr3_nt: TGTGCCAGCAGTGCCGCGGACGGTGCGGGTCGAAAACTGTTTTTT
j_call: TRBJ2-5; d_call: TRBD1; v_call: TRBV27; clone_size: -; cdr3_aa: CASTRPGQGQETQYF; cdr3_nt: TGTGCCAGCACCCGTCCGGGACAGGGGCAAGAGACCCAGTACTTC
j_call: TRBJ1-2; d_call: -; v_call: TRBV11-2; clone_size: -; cdr3_aa: CASSPGWQSSGYTF; cdr3_nt: TGTGCCAGCAGCCCGGGGTGGCAGTCCTCTGGCTACACCTTC
j_call: TRBJ1-3; d_call: TRBD1; v_call: TRBV10-3; clone_size: -; cdr3_aa: CATWTGRSGNTIYF; cdr3_nt: TGTGCCACCTGGACAGGGCGTTCTGGAAACACCATATATTTT
j_call: TRBJ2-7; d_call: TRBD2; v_call: TRBV5-1; clone_size: -; cdr3_aa: CASSPRPGLAGGVAHEQYF; cdr3_nt: TGCGCCAGCAGCCCAAGACCGGGACTAGCGGGGGGCGTCGCCCACGAGCAGTACTTC
j_call: TRBJ2-1; d_call: TRBD1; v_call: TRBV16; clone_size: -; cdr3_aa: CASSQFGQGGLSEQFF; cdr3_nt: TGTGCCAGCAGCCAATTTGGACAGGGGGGTCTGAGTGAGCAGTTCTTC
j_call: TRBJ2-3; d_call: -; v_call: TRBV27; clone_size: once; cdr3_aa: CASNYRGIPDTQYF; cdr3_nt: TGTGCCAGCAACTATCGGGGGATTCCAGATACGCAGTATTTT
j_call: TRBJ2-1; d_call: TRBD2; v_call: TRBV11-3; clone_size: -; cdr3_aa: CASSFREGDTSNEQFF; cdr3_nt: TGTGCCAGCAGTTTCCGGGAGGGAGATACGTCGAATGAGCAGTTCTTC
j_call: TRBJ1-4; d_call: TRBD1; v_call: TRBV28; clone_size: once; cdr3_aa: CASSFPGTAEKLFF; cdr3_nt: TGTGCCAGCAGTTTCCCGGGGACAGCTGAAAAACTGTTTTTT
j_call: TRBJ1-1; d_call: TRBD1; v_call: TRBV7-9; clone_size: -; cdr3_aa: CASSLQTGREAFF; cdr3_nt: TGTGCCAGCAGCCTCCAGACAGGGCGCGAAGCTTTCTTT
j_call: TRBJ2-1; d_call: -; v_call: TRBV28; clone_size: -; cdr3_aa: CASSPLGGARNEQFF; cdr3_nt: TGTGCCAGCAGCCCTCTCGGGGGAGCTAGGAATGAGCAGTTCTTC
j_call: TRBJ1-5; d_call: TRBD1; v_call: TRBV28; clone_size: -; cdr3_aa: CASLLGDRAGQPQHF; cdr3_nt: TGTGCCAGCCTCCTCGGGGACAGGGCCGGTCAGCCCCAGCATTTT
j_call: TRBJ1-5; d_call: -; v_call: TRBV6-6; clone_size: -; cdr3_aa: CASSYLAGGNQPQHF; cdr3_nt: TGTGCCAGCAGTTACTTAGCAGGGGGCAATCAGCCCCAGCATTTT
j_call: TRBJ1-2; d_call: -; v_call: TRBV6-5; clone_size: few; cdr3_aa: CASSPGTLIGYTF; cdr3_nt: TGTGCCAGCAGTCCCGGGACACTAATCGGCTACACCTTC
j_call: TRBJ1-5; d_call: -; v_call: TRBV18; clone_size: few; cdr3_aa: CASSEGWDQPQHF; cdr3_nt: TGTGCCAGCTCCGAGGGATGGGATCAGCCCCAGCATTTT
j_call: TRBJ1-6; d_call: -; v_call: TRBV27; clone_size: few; cdr3_aa: CASSFQLGVPNSPLHF; cdr3_nt: TGTGCCAGCAGTTTTCAACTCGGGGTTCCTAATTCACCCCTCCACTTT
j_call: TRBJ1-2; d_call: -; v_call: TRBV6-5; clone_size: -; cdr3_aa: CAGREPSILSYTF; cdr3_nt: TGTGCCGGCCGGGAGCCCTCCATATTGAGCTACACCTTC
j_call: TRBJ1-2; d_call: -; v_call: TRBV6-6; clone_size: -; cdr3_aa: CASSYGSGGTGYTF; cdr3_nt: TGTGCCAGCAGTTACGGATCCGGAGGGACGGGCTACACCTTC
j_call: TRBJ1-1; d_call: -; v_call: TRBV6-5; clone_size: -; cdr3_aa: CASKQDMNTEAFF; cdr3_nt: TGTGCCAGCAAACAGGACATGAACACTGAAGCTTTCTTT
j_call: TRBJ2-1; d_call: -; v_call: TRBV5-1; clone_size: -; cdr3_aa: CASSLGGLYNEQFF; cdr3_nt: TGCGCCAGCAGCTTGGGAGGACTCTACAATGAGCAGTTCTTC
j_call: TRBJ2-7; d_call: TRBD1; v_call: TRBV6-6; clone_size: -; cdr3_aa: CASSGQGYEQYF; cdr3_nt: TGTGCCAGCTCGGGACAGGGCTACGAGCAGTACTTC
j_call: TRBJ2-5; d_call: -; v_call: TRBV3-1/TRBV3-2; clone_size: -; cdr3_aa: CASSQDLVGETQYF; cdr3_nt: TGTGCCAGCAGCCAAGATCTGGTCGGGGAGACCCAGTACTTC